These 29 T cell receptor beta chains were all obtained from the same sample, sequenced in a study of blood T cell repertoires in COVID-19. Method: immunoSEQ multiplex PCR; TCRdb's copy keeps in-frame clones and lacks some. The sample consists of over 70,000 clones, approximately 84% of them appearing once. The sequenced material came from peripheral blood. The receptors originated from a man in his 60s with COVID-19, enrolled during active disease.

The rearrangement joins TRBV21-1 to TRBJ1-1. TRBV21-1 is termed a pseudogene. The CDR3 length is 15 residues. CDR3 nucleotides: TGTGCCAGCAGCAAAAACACGGGGGAGGCAACTGAAGCTTTCTTT. Translating it yields CASSKNTGEATEAFF.

This chain links TRBV18 with TRBJ1-2; no definite D call. Germline-derived CDR1 and CDR2 are KGHSH and LQKENI. V was clipped by 4 bases and J by 4 bases, with 16 bases between them. The CDR3 length is 15 residues. This CDR3 is CASSRVFSAIYGYTF. CDR3 DNA: TGTGCCAGCTCACGGGTCTTTTCAGCGATCTATGGCTACACCTTC.

The chain combines TRBV9 with TRBJ1-2; D remains unclear. The CDR3 loop spans 13 amino acids. V lost 1 base and J 7 bases, leaving 11 bases between the germline ends. Germline V gene sequence: CDR1 SGDLS, CDR2 YYNGEE. CDR3: CASSVSGVSGYTF. The CDR3 DNA sequence: TGTGCCAGCAGCGTATCCGGGGTGAGTGGCTACACCTTC.

This chain joins TRBV6-5 and TRBJ1-2; 8 positions match TRBD1. Trimming took 8 bases from V and 4 from J; bases not matched to a gene: 0. CDR1 and CDR2 (germline): MNHEY, SVGAGI. This CDR3 is built from 11 residues. Here the CDR3 DNA reads TGTGCCAGCGGGACAGGCTATGGCTACACCTTC. Its protein product is CASGTGYGYTF.

This chain connects TRBV28 to TRBJ1-4, with D maybe TRBD1 (6 bases). CDR1 and CDR2 from the germline V gene are MDHEN and SYDVKM. The CDR3 consists of 16 residues. Deletions cut 6 bases from V and 0 bases from J, with 14 bases between. CDR3 region: CASSTTKGATNEKLFF. Here the CDR3 DNA reads TGTGCCAGCAGCACTACCAAGGGGGCAACTAATGAAAAACTGTTTTTT.

The chain couples TRBV5-1 to TRBJ1-1; D gene uncertain. The CDR3 has 15 amino acids. CDR1 is SGHRS, CDR2 YFSETQ, per germline. V lost 5 bases to trimming and J lost 0 bases, with 14 bases between them. The CDR3 protein is CASRDVTGMNTEAFF. CDR3 bases: TGCGCCAGCAGGGATGTAACGGGGATGAACACTGAAGCTTTCTTT.

This chain uses TRBV7-6 with TRBJ1-1, with 8 bases identical to TRBD1. The germline CDR1 and CDR2 sequences are SGHVS and FNYEAQ. V gave up 6 bases and J gave up 0 bases; unmatched junction bases: 12. The CDR3 totals 17 residues. As DNA, the CDR3 is TGTGCCAGCAGACCGGGACAGGTGGACTCAATGAACACTGAAGCTTTCTTT. The encoded protein is CASRPGQVDSMNTEAFF.

The chain is built from TRBV19 and TRBJ1-1; 7 bases match TRBD1. With 6 bases clipped from V and 0 bases from J, the junction kept 4 bases outside the gene matches. The CDR3 is 14 residues long. Germline CDR1 and CDR2: LNHDA and SQIVND (reference sequence). Here the CDR3 reads CASSLGQVNTEAFF. CDR3 nucleotides: TGTGCCAGTAGCCTCGGACAGGTGAACACTGAAGCTTTCTTT.

The CDR3 sequence: CAISESEIHSGGQYF. The DNA for the CDR3 is TGTGCCATCAGTGAGTCGGAGATCCATTCAGGGGGGCAGTACTTC. The chain employs TRBV10-3 and TRBJ2-7; 7 nucleotides line up with TRBD1. J was trimmed by 9 bases and V by 0 bases; bases with no gene match: 11. The CDR3 loop spans 15 amino acids. CDR1 and CDR2 from the germline V gene are ENHRY and SYGVKD.

CDR3: CASSEGSSGNLGIYEQYF. In DNA form, the CDR3 reads TGTGCCAGCAGTGAAGGCTCTAGCGGGAATCTAGGAATCTACGAGCAGTACTTC. The chain uses TRBV2 and TRBJ2-7; 9 positions match TRBD2. Trimming cost V 1 base and J 3 bases; bases outside gene matches: 13. The germline V gene encodes CDR1 SNHLY and CDR2 FYNNEI. The CDR3 has 18 residues.

The gene calls are TRBV16 and TRBJ1-1; no definite D call. CDR3 length equals 14 residues. Per germline, CDR1 KGHSY and CDR2 FQNENV. The V and J ends lost 4 bases and 4 bases respectively, with 13 bases between them. Written as DNA, the CDR3 is TGTGCCAGCAGCCCGCAACGGTTTGCCACTGAAGCTTTCTTT. Amino acid sequence: CASSPQRFATEAFF.

J is TRBJ1-2 and V is TRBV30; D remains ambiguous. This CDR3 has 10 amino acids. From germline, CDR1 is GTSNPN and CDR2 SVGIG (reference sequence). The V end was cut by 3 bases, the J end by 8 bases, with 7 bases between. This chain's CDR3 is CAWRAGGYTF. The CDR3 coding sequence is TGTGCCTGGAGGGCAGGCGGCTACACCTTC.

The chain uses TRBV4-1 and TRBJ1-5; D is unclear. Between the trimmed V and J ends, which lost 1 base and 1 base, there was a span of 11 bases. This CDR3 is built from 16 residues. Germline CDR1 reads MGHRA; CDR2 reads YSYEKL. The CDR3 sequence is CASSQAWEGSNQPQHF. Written as DNA, the CDR3 is TGCGCCAGCAGCCAAGCCTGGGAGGGAAGCAATCAGCCCCAGCATTTT.

V usage is TRBV9 and J usage is TRBJ1-3, with 11 bases matching TRBD1. Unmatched junction bases numbered 10, after V lost 4 bases and J lost 1 base. Germline V CDR1 and CDR2: SGDLS, YYNGEE. This CDR3 has 18 residues. CDR3 residues: CASSLTGTGGKSGNTIYF. The CDR3 nucleotides read TGTGCCAGCAGCCTTACAGGGACAGGGGGTAAATCTGGAAACACCATATATTTT. The variable domain in full, completed from reference TRBV9 and TRBJ1-3, reads DSGVTQTPKHLITATGQRVTLRCSPRSGDLSVYWYQQSLDQGLQFLIQYYNGEERAKGNILERFSAQQFPDLHSELNLSSLELGDSALYFCASSLTGTGGKSGNTIYFGEGSWLTVV.

The chain carries TRBV10-3 and TRBJ2-1, with TRBD2 matching over 11 bases. Per the germline V gene, CDR1 is ENHRY and CDR2 is SYGVKD. Trimming removed 10 bases from V and 2 bases from J; junction bases left unmatched: 10. The CDR3 has 16 residues. The CDR3 here is CATEGLAGRTYNEQFF. CDR3 DNA: TGTGCCACCGAAGGACTAGCGGGCCGAACCTACAATGAGCAGTTCTTC.

This clone has only a few counts. The chain recombines TRBV3-1 (or the pseudogene TRBV3-2) with TRBJ1-2; maybe TRBD1 (5 bases). Trimming took off 4 bases at V and 3 bases at J, with 15 bases between the two ends. Germline lookup yields CDR1 LGHDT and CDR2 YNNKEL (reference sequence). CDR3 size: 15 residues. The CDR3 reads CASSPQQVVDYGYTF. The CDR3 DNA follows: TGTGCCAGCAGCCCCCAACAGGTTGTCGACTATGGCTACACCTTC.

The chain links TRBV3-1 (or the pseudogene TRBV3-2) to TRBJ2-1; no firm D call. CDR3 length: 16 residues. V was clipped by 0 bases and J by 5 bases, with 14 bases between them. Germline CDR1 LGHDT, CDR2 YNNKEL (reference sequence). CDR3 nucleotide sequence: TGTGCCAGCAGCCAAGATAATCTTCCCGGTCACAATGAGCAGTTCTTC. This sequence encodes CASSQDNLPGHNEQFF.

This clone was counted a single time. The chain joins TRBV19 to TRBJ2-3; 10 nucleotides agree with TRBD1. This CDR3 contains 15 residues. CDR1 is LNHDA, CDR2 SQIVND, per germline (reference sequence). With V trimmed by 5 bases and J by 5 bases, 7 bases remained unmatched. The CDR3 sequence: CASSERQGAKDTQYF. DNA for the CDR3: TGTGCCAGTAGTGAGAGACAGGGGGCCAAAGATACGCAGTATTTT.

The rearrangement links TRBV5-1 to TRBJ2-4, with 11 bases fitting TRBD1. Germline loops: CDR1 SGHRS, CDR2 YFSETQ. The CDR3 has 16 residues. The junction had 7 bases not matched to a gene; V was cut back by 2 bases and J by 6 bases. CDR3 DNA: TGCGCCAGCAGCTTATATGGCGGGACAGGGGGAAACATTCAGTACTTC. It codes for CASSLYGGTGGNIQYF.

V gene TRBV28 combines with J gene TRBJ1-2; 7 bases align to TRBD1. CDR1 is MDHEN and CDR2 is SYDVKM in the germline V gene. The CDR3 consists of 13 residues. The trim removed 3 bases at V and 8 bases at J, leaving 6 bases unmatched. The CDR3 is CASSFGTALGYTF. In nucleotides, the CDR3 is TGTGCCAGCAGTTTTGGGACAGCACTAGGCTACACCTTC.

The chain has TRBV30 and TRBJ1-2; D perhaps matches TRBD1 (6 bases). Germline V gene lookup returns CDR1 GTSNPN and CDR2 SVGIG (reference sequence). The CDR3 is 15 amino acids. V lost 0 bases to trimming and J lost 7 bases, with 18 bases between them. The CDR3 spells CAWSVSLGGRGGYTF. Here the CDR3 DNA reads TGTGCCTGGAGTGTATCCCTCGGGGGGCGAGGTGGCTACACCTTC.

This clone was observed a few times. The sample carries other DNA sequences with the same CDR3. The chain uses TRBV6-1 and TRBJ2-7; TRBD1 might be the D (6 bases). This CDR3 contains 12 residues. Trimming shortened V by 3 bases and J by 4 bases, and 7 bases separated the two germline ends. CDR1 is MNHNS, CDR2 SASEGT, per germline. The CDR3, as DNA: TGTGCCAGCAGTGAGCAGGGGTACGAGCAGTACTTC. It specifies CASSEQGYEQYF.

The V gene is TRBV2, the J gene TRBJ1-5; TRBD1 matches at 7 bases. This CDR3 comprises 14 residues. Germline values: CDR1 SNHLY, CDR2 FYNNEI. J was trimmed by 7 bases and V by 5 bases; bases with no gene match: 8. CDR3 protein: CASSRQGLGQPQHF. In DNA, the CDR3 is TGTGCCAGCAGTCGACAGGGTTTGGGACAGCCCCAGCATTTT.

The chain combines TRBV6-2 or TRBV6-3 with TRBJ1-4; 7 bases align to TRBD1. Germline V gives CDR1 MNHEY, CDR2 SVGEGT. V lost 5 bases to trimming and J lost 7 bases; unmatched junction nucleotides: 10. The CDR3 consists of 15 residues. The CDR3: CASSTRDSEGEKLFF. The CDR3 DNA follows: TGTGCCAGCAGTACCCGGGACAGTGAGGGTGAAAAACTGTTTTTT.

The chain couples TRBV9 to TRBJ2-7; tentatively, D is TRBD2 (6 bases). V was clipped by 0 bases and J by 2 bases, with 21 bases between them. CDR1 is SGDLS, CDR2 YYNGEE, per germline. CDR3 length: 18 amino acids. Here the CDR3 DNA reads TGTGCCAGCAGCGTAGGTGGTCAGTGGGGGACTCCAGCCTACGAGCAGTACTTC. Its translation: CASSVGGQWGTPAYEQYF. The full variable domain, completed using reference TRBV9 and TRBJ2-7, is DSGVTQTPKHLITATGQRVTLRCSPRSGDLSVYWYQQSLDQGLQFLIQYYNGEERAKGNILERFSAQQFPDLHSELNLSSLELGDSALYFCASSVGGQWGTPAYEQYFGPGTRLTVT.

The rearrangement uses TRBV6-5 and TRBJ2-7; D is undetermined. Germline V gene data show CDR1 as MNHEY and CDR2 as SVGAGI. This CDR3 is built from 15 residues. Trimming shortened V by 2 bases and J by 2 bases, and 13 bases separated the two germline ends. CDR3 protein: CASSYDEAATYEQYF. The CDR3 region has the DNA TGTGCCAGCAGTTACGACGAGGCCGCTACCTACGAGCAGTACTTC.

V gene TRBV15 combines with J gene TRBJ1-1, with TRBD1 matching over 9 bases. The germline gives CDR1 LNHNV, CDR2 YYDKDF (reference sequence). J was trimmed by 6 bases and V by 3 bases; bases with no gene match: 8. The CDR3 sequence is 15 residues long. CDR3 nucleotides: TGTGCCACCAGCAGGGGGACAGGGCCGTGGGCTGAAGCTTTCTTT. Protein product: CATSRGTGPWAEAFF.

The chain couples TRBV5-1 to TRBJ2-7; 11 bases match TRBD2. This CDR3 is built from 16 residues. Germline V gene lookup returns CDR1 SGHRS and CDR2 YFSETQ. Trimming at V came to 4 bases and at J to 4 bases, leaving 10 bases not matched to a gene. The CDR3 here is CASSPPYSGRGYEQYF. DNA for the CDR3: TGCGCCAGCAGCCCCCCCTATAGCGGGAGGGGGTACGAGCAGTACTTC. Full variable domain (outside the CDR3, taken from reference TRBV5-1 and TRBJ2-7): KAGVTQTPRYLIKTRGQQVTLSCSPISGHRSVSWYQQTPGQGLQFLFEYFSETQRNKGNFPGRFSGRQFSNSRSEMNVSTLELGDSALYLCASSPPYSGRGYEQYFGPGTRLTVT.

This clone came up once. Germline and junction disagree at one end, which may indicate a read error. The rearrangement joins TRBV28 to TRBJ2-2; 10 positions agree with TRBD2. Germline-derived CDR1 and CDR2 are MDHEN and SYDVKM. The CDR3 runs to 15 residues. CDR3 in DNA: TGTGCCAGCGGTTTAGCGGGAGGGAACACCGGGGAGCTGTTTTTT. Translation: CASGLAGGNTGELFF.